This T cell receptor (beta chain) was retrieved from a study of T cells in Graves' hyperthyroidism and ophthalmopathy (dated by TCRdb to the late 2010s). General notes on the study: Peripheral blood samples were taken at the time of initial diagnosis, prior to any treatment. Prospective prediction of ophthalmopathy was tested in an independent validation cohort consisting of fewer than 20 hyperthyroidism patients and around 16 patients who later progressed to ophthalmopathy. In addition, the study compared T-cell repertoires in thyroid tissue and in blood from six Graves' hyperthyroidism patients. The paper describes TCR Vbeta CDR3 sequencing of more than 120 peripheral blood samples, made up of about 40 ophthalmopathy patients, approximately 76 hyperthyroidism patients and roughly 17 progressor patients. TCR V-J signatures able to tell the groups apart were searched for in a discovery cohort of 100 patients, of whom about 40 had Graves' ophthalmopathy and more than 55 had stable Graves' hyperthyroidism. After blood sampling, hyperthyroidism patients were treated with methimazole at a starting dose of 30 mg daily, and ophthalmopathy patients were treated with high-dose intravenous methylprednisolone. The roughly 91 discovery patients were randomly split 7:3 into training and test sets.

General study outcomes and caveats: No statistical method was used to fix the sample size in advance, and group allocation was not hidden from the investigators. A model built on a 13 V-J signature distinguished ophthalmopathy from stable hyperthyroidism, reaching 87.88% sensitivity and 81.08% specificity in cross-validation and 80%/75% in testing. In validation, the model predicted progression to ophthalmopathy a median of approximately 6.6 months before onset, with about 64% sensitivity and roughly 79% specificity. Most expanded thyroid clonotypes (frequency above 0.001) were also detected in blood, suggesting blood repertoires may reflect thyroid immune responses.

V ends up 1 base short and J 8 bases short, with an unmatched junction base count of 4. The CDR3 measures 15 amino acids from cysteine to phenylalanine. The CDR3 DNA has 45 bases and is translated from base 1. Looking up the germline V gene yields CDR1 MGHRA and CDR2 YSYEKL. The TCR beta CDR3 regions were amplified from the RNA transcripts. The TCR CDR3 was subjected to a first round of RT-PCR using the HTBI primer set and the Qiagen OneStep RT-PCR kit. Libraries were constructed in a second round of multiplex PCR, after which size selection and purification were carried out. Paired-end sequencing of the libraries was performed with 100 bp reads on an Illumina HiSeq2000. From the authors' description of their analysis: SOAPnuke was used to process the raw data, with reads discarded if the reads contained adapters or uncalled bases, had a mean Phred below 15, or lacked an exact constant-primer or identifier match. COPE v1.2.5 was used to merge high-quality paired reads, and clonotypes were defined as unique nucleotide sequences. MiTCR v1.1 was used to align clonotypes to the IMGT TRBV, TRBD and TRBJ reference segments. The analysis was restricted to V-J combinations with a frequency above 0.0001, which together covered around 99% of the repertoires. A TCS score was defined as the ratio of F50 (clonal expansion) to E x V (chaos), with BLOSUM62-based TCRdist applied between CDR3 peptides within each V-J. Welch's t-statistics and random forest reduced around 550 V-J features to 10 to 15, which were used in a naive Bayes classifier (R e1071). TCRdb reanalyzed the raw reads on its own, using fastp at Q25 for trimming and MiXCR for clone calling, and kept in-frame beta chains. Entries that share a CDR3 protein sequence are merged under the most common genes and DNA. The V and J calls, along with clone size, are taken from TCRdb and not from the paper's own processing. This sample is represented by around 450,000 distinct CDR3 sequences; about a sixth of them were singletons. 14% of the sample lies in the top ten.

Stable Graves' hyperthyroidism was defined as the absence of progression to ophthalmopathy over 18 months of follow-up. Hyperthyroidism patients were newly diagnosed, with disease duration under 2 months, and aged 18 to 65 years. Patients with uncontrolled infections, other autoimmune diseases, pregnancy or lactation were excluded. Diagnoses relied on clinical symptoms, serum thyroxine and TRAb, thyroid ultrasound and orbital computed tomography. PBMCs were separated from under 11 ml of fresh peripheral blood using Ficoll-Paque density gradient centrifugation. Total RNA was extracted with Trizol reagent, and quality was checked on an Agilent 2100 Bioanalyzer. A note on this clonotype: Its antigen target is currently unknown. One base away there is no much larger clone; base qualities are not given.

This receptor was taken from a woman aged 18-30 years with Graves' hyperthyroidism. Source material: blood. The sequence is built from TRBV4-1 and TRBJ2-1; TRBD1 matches 11 bases in the middle. Here is the DNA: TGCGCCAGCAGCCAAGTGGGACAGGGGGTTGATGAGCAGTTCTTC. It encodes CASSQVGQGVDEQFF.